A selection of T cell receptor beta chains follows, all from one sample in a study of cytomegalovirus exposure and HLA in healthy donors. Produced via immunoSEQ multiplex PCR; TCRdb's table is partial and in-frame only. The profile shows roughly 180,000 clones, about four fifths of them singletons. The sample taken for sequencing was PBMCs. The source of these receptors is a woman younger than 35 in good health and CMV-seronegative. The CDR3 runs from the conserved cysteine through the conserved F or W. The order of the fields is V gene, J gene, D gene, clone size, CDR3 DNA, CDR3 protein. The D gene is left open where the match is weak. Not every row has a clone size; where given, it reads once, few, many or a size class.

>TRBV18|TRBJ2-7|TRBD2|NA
TGTGCCAGCTCACCACCGGGACTAGGCTCCTACGAGCAGTACTTC
CASSPPGLGSYEQYF
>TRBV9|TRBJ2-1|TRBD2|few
TGTGCCAGCAGCGTAGATGCCGCGGGAGTGGGTGAGCAGTTCTTC
CASSVDAAGVGEQFF
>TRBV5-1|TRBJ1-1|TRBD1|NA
TGCGCCAGCAGCTTGGGACAGGGGCTATTCACTGAAGCTTTCTTT
CASSLGQGLFTEAFF
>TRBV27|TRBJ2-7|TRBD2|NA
TGTGCCAGCAGTTTAGGACTAGCGGGAGGAGTAGGGTCCTACGAGCAGTACTTC
CASSLGLAGGVGSYEQYF
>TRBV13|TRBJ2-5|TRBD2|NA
TGTGCCAGCAGCTTCGGGACTAGCGGGAGTTTAGAGACCCAGTACTTC
CASSFGTSGSLETQYF
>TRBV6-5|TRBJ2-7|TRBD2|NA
TGTGCCAGCAGTCCCGGGACTAGTCTCGACTACGAGCAGTACTTC
CASSPGTSLDYEQYF
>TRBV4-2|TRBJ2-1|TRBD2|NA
TGTGCCAGCAGCCAAGTTCCGCTAGCGGGTTACAATGAGCAGTTCTTC
CASSQVPLAGYNEQFF
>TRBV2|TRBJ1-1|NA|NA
TGTGCCAGCAGTGAGTTAGTACAGACTGAAGCTTTCTTT
CASSELVQTEAFF
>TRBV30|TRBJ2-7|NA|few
TGTGCCTGGAGTCTGGCCGACTACGAGCAGTACTTC
CAWSLADYEQYF
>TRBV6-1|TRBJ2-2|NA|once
TGTGCCAGCGAGGAGACAGATATAAACACCGGGGAGCTGTTTTTT
CASEETDINTGELFF
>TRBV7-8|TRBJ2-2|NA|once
TGTGCCAGCAGCTTAGACAGGGCCGGGGAGCTGTTTTTT
CASSLDRAGELFF
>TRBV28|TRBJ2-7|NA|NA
TGTGCCAGCAGTTTAGGGATGAGGTCAACAGGGAAAAAGATTCACGAGCAGTACTTC
CASSLGMRSTGKKIHEQYF
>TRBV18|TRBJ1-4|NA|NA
TGTGCCAGCTCCTTTAGTCCTAATGAAAAACTGTTTTTT
CASSFSPNEKLFF
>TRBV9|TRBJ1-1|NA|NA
TGTGCCAGCAGCGTGACAGGCATGAACACTGAAGCTTTCTTT
CASSVTGMNTEAFF
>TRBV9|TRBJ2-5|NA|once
TGTGCCAGCAGCGTTTACGGGAATCCGGAGACCCAGTACTTC
CASSVYGNPETQYF
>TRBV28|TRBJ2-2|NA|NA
TGTGCCAGCGGGGGGGCAGCGAACACCGGGGAGCTGTTTTTT
CASGGAANTGELFF
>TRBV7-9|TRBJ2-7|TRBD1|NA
TGTGCCAGCAGCTTCCCACCCGGGACAGGGGGTGCCTACGAGCAGTACTTC
CASSFPPGTGGAYEQYF
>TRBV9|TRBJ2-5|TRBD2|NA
TGTGCCAGCAGCGTAGGTTTAGCGGGACGGCCGGGGGAGACCCAGTACTTC
CASSVGLAGRPGETQYF
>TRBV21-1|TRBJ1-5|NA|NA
TGTGCCAGCAGCAAAGGGAGTCGGAAGAGTAACAGCAATCAGCCCCAGCATTTT
CASSKGSRKSNSNQPQHF
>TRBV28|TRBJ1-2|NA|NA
TGTGCCAGCAGTTTAGGACACCTCTATGGCTACACCTTC
CASSLGHLYGYTF
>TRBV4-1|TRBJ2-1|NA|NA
TGCGCCAGCAGCCAAGCCCTAGCGAGCGCACATGAGCAGTTCTTC
CASSQALASAHEQFF
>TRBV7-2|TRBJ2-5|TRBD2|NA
TGTGCCAGCAGCTTAGCAGCGGGAGTTAGGGTGACCCAGTACTTC
CASSLAAGVRVTQYF
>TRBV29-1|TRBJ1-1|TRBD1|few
TGCAGCGCCACCAAAGGGACAGGGCGCACTGAAGCTTTCTTT
CSATKGTGRTEAFF
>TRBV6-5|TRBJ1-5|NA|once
TGTGCCAGCAGTTTAAGCAGGGGAGCCAATCAGCCCCAGCATTTT
CASSLSRGANQPQHF
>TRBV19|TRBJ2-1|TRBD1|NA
TGTGCCAGTAGTCTCTTGACAGGGATCAACAATGAGCAGTTCTTC
CASSLLTGINNEQFF